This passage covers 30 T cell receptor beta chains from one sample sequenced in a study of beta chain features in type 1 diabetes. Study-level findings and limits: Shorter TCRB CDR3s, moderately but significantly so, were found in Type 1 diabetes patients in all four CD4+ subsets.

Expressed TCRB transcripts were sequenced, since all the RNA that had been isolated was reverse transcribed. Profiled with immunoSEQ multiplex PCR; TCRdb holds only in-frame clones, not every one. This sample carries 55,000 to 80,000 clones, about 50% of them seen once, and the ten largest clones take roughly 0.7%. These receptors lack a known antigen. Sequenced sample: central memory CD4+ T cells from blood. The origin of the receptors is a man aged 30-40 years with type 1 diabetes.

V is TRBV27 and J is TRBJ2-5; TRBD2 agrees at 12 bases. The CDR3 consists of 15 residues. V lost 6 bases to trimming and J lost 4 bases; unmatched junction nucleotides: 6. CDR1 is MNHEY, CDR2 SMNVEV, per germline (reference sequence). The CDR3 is CASSMGLAGLETQYF. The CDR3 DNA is TGTGCCAGCAGCATGGGACTAGCGGGTTTAGAGACCCAGTACTTC.

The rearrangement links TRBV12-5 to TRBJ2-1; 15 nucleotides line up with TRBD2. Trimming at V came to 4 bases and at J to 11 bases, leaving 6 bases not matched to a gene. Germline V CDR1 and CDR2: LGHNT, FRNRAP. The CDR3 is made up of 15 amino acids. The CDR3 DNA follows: TGTGCTAGTGGTTCCTGGACTAGCGGGGGGGACCAGCAGTTCTTC. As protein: CASGSWTSGGDQQFF.

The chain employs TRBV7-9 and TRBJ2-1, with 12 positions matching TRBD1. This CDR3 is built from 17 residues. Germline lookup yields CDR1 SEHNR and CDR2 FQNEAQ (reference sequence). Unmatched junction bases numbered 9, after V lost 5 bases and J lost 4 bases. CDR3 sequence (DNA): TGTGCCAGCAGCCCTGGGACAGGGGGCCCCTTATACAATGAGCAGTTCTTC. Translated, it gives CASSPGTGGPLYNEQFF.

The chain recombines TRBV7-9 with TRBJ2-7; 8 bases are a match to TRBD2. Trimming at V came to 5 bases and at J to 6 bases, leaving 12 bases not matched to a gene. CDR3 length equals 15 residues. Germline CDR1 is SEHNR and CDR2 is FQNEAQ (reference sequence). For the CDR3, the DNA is TGTGCCAGCAGCCTCGGACTAGCTGATCGAGGCGAGCAGTACTTC. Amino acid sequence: CASSLGLADRGEQYF.

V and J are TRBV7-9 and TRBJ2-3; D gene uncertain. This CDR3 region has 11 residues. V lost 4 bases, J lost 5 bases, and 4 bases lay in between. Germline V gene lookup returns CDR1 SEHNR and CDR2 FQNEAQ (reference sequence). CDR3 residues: CASSSEDTQYF. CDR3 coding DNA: TGTGCCAGCAGCTCAGAAGATACGCAGTATTTT.

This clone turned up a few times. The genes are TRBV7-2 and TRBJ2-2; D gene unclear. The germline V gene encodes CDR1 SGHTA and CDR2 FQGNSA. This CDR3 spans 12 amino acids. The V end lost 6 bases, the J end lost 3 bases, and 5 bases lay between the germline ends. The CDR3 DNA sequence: TGTGCCAGCAGTTTCTACACCGGGGAGCTGTTTTTT. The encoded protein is CASSFYTGELFF.

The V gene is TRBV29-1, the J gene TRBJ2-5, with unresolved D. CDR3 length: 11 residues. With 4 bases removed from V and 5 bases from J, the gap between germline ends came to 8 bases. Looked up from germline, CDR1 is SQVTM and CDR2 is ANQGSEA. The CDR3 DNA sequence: TGCAGCGTTGGCAGTCTCGAGACCCAGTACTTC. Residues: CSVGSLETQYF.

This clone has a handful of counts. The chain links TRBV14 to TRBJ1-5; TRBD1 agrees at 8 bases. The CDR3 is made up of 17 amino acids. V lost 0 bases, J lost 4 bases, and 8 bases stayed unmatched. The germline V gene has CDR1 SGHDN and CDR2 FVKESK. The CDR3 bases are TGTGCCAGCAGCCAAGAGATTGCGGGACAGGATAATCAGCCCCAGCATTTT. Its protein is CASSQEIAGQDNQPQHF.

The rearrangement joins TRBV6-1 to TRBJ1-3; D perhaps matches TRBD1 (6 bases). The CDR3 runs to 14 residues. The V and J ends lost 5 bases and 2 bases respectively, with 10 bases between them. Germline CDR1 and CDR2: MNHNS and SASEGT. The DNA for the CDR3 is TGTGCCAGCAGTAGGGAGGGGGCTGGAAACACCATATATTTT. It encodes CASSREGAGNTIYF.

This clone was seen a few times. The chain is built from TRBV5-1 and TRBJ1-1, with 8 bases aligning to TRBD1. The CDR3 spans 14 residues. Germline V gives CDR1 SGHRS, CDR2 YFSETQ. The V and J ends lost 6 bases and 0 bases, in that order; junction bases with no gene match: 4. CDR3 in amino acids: CASTGGGMNTEAFF. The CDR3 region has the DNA TGCGCCAGCACAGGGGGCGGCATGAACACTGAAGCTTTCTTT.

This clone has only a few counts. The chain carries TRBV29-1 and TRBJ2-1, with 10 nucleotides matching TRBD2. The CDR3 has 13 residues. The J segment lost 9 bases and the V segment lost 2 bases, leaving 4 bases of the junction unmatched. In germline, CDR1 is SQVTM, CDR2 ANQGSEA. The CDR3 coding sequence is TGCAGCGTTGAAAGAAGCGGGGGGGTTGAGCAGTTCTTC. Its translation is CSVERSGGVEQFF.

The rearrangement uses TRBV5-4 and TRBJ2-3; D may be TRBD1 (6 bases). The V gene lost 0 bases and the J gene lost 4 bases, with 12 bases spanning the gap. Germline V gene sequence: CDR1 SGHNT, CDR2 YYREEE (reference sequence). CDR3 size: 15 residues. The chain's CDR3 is CASSLDYRAADTQYF. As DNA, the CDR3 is TGTGCCAGCAGCTTGGACTACAGGGCTGCAGATACGCAGTATTTT.

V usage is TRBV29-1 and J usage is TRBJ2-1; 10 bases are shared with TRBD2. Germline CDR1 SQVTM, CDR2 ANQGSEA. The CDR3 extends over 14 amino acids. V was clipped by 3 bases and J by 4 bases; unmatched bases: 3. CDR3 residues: CSVDTSGTYNEQFF. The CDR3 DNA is TGCAGCGTTGACACTAGCGGGACGTACAATGAGCAGTTCTTC.

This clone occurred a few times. The DNA for the CDR3 is TGCGCCAGCACCAGAGGGACTAGCGGGAGGGGTGAGCAGTTCTTC. Encoded protein: CASTRGTSGRGEQFF. The rearrangement joins TRBV4-1 to TRBJ2-1; 16 nucleotides line up with TRBD2. Germline values: CDR1 MGHRA, CDR2 YSYEKL. The CDR3 loop spans 15 amino acids. Unmatched junction bases numbered 6, after V lost 7 bases and J lost 9 bases.

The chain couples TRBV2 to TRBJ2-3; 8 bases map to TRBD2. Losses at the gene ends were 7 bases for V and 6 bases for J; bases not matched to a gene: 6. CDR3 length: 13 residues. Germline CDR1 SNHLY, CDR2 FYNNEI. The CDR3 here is CASKAAGADTQYF. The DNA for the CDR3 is TGTGCCAGCAAGGCAGCGGGGGCGGATACGCAGTATTTT.

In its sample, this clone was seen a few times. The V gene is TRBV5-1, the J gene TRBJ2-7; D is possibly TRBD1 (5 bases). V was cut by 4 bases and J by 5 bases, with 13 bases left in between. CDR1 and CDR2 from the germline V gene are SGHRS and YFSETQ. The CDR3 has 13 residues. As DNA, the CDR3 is TGCGCCAGCAGCACGGGTGACAGCCACGAGCAGTACTTC. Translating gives CASSTGDSHEQYF.

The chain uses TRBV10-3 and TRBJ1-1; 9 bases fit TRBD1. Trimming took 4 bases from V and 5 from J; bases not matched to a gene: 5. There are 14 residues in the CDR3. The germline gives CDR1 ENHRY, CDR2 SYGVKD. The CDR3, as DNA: TGTGCCATCAGTGTAGACAGGGGGGGAACTGAAGCTTTCTTT. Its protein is CAISVDRGGTEAFF.

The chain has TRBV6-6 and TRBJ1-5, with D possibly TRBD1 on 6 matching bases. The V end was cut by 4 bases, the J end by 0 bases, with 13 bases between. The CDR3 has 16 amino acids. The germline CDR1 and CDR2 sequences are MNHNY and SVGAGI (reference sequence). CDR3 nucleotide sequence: TGTGCCAGCAGTTCCAAGGGGGGGTATAGCAATCAGCCCCAGCATTTT. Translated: CASSSKGGYSNQPQHF.

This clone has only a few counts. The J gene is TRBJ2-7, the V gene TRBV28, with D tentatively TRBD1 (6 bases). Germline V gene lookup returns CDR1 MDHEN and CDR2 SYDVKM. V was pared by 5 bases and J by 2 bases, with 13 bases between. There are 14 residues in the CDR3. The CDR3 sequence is CASSTQGTTYEQYF. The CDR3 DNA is TGTGCCAGCAGTACCCAGGGGACCACCTACGAGCAGTACTTC.

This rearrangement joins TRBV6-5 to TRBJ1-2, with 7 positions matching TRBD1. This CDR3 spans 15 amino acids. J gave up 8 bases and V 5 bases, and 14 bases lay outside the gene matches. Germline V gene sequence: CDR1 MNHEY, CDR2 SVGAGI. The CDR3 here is CASSPDRASSMGYTF. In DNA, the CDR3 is TGTGCCAGCAGTCCCGACAGGGCTTCCTCTATGGGCTACACCTTC.

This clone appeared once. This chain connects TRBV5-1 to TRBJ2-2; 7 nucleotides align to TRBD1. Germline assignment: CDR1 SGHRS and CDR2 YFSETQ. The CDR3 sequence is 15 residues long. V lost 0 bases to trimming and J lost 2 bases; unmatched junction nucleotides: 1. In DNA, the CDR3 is TGCGCCAGCAGCTTGGCAGGGGGAAACACCGGGGAGCTGTTTTTT. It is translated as CASSLAGGNTGELFF.

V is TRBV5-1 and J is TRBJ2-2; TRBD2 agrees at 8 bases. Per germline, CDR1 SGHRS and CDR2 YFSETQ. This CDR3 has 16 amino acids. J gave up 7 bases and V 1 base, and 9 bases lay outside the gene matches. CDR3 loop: CASSLNPGGPGGELFF. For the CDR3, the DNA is TGCGCCAGCAGCTTGAATCCGGGGGGGCCAGGCGGGGAGCTGTTTTTT.

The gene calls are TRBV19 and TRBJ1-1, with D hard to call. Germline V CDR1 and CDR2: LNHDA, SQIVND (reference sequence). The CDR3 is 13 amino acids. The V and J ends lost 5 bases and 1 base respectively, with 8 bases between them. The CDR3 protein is CASSEGQNTEAFF. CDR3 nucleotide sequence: TGTGCCAGTAGTGAGGGTCAGAACACTGAAGCTTTCTTT. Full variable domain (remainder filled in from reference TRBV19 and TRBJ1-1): DGGITQSPKYLFRKEGQNVTLSCEQNLNHDAMYWYRQDPGQGLRLIYYSQIVNDFQKGDIAEGYSVSREKKESFPLTVTSAQKNPTAFYLCASSEGQNTEAFFGQGTRLTVV.

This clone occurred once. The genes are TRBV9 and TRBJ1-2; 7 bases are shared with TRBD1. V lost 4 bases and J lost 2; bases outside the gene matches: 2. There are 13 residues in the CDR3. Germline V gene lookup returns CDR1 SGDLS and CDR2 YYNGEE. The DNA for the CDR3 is TGTGCCAGCAGCCGGGACAGCAACTATGGCTACACCTTC. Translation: CASSRDSNYGYTF.

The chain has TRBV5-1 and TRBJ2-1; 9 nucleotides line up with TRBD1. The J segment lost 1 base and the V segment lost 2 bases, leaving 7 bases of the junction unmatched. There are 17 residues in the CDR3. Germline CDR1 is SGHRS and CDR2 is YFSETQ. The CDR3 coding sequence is TGCGCCAGCAGCTTACGCCGGGACAGGGTTTCCTACAATGAGCAGTTCTTC. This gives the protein CASSLRRDRVSYNEQFF.

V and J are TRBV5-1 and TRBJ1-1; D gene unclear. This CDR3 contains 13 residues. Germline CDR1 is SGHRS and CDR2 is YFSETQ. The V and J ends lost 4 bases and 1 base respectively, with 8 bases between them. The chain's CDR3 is CASSRIQNTEAFF. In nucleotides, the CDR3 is TGCGCCAGCAGCCGAATACAGAACACTGAAGCTTTCTTT. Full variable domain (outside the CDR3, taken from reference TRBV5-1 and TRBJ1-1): KAGVTQTPRYLIKTRGQQVTLSCSPISGHRSVSWYQQTPGQGLQFLFEYFSETQRNKGNFPGRFSGRQFSNSRSEMNVSTLELGDSALYLCASSRIQNTEAFFGQGTRLTVV.

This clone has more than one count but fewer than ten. The CDR3 here is CASSPDRAEKLFF. The CDR3 DNA reads TGTGCCAGCTCGCCCGACAGGGCTGAAAAACTGTTTTTT. The V gene is TRBV18, the J gene TRBJ1-4; TRBD1 matches at 7 bases. Per germline, CDR1 KGHSH and CDR2 LQKENI. V was pared by 6 bases and J by 7 bases, with 5 bases of the junction left unmatched. This CDR3 is built from 13 residues.

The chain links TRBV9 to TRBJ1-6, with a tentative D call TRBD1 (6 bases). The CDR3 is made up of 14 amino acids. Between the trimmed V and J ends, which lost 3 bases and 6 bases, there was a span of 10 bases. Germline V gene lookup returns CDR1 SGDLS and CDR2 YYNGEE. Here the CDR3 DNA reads TGTGCCAGCAGCGACAGGGTCGGTAATTCACCCCTCCACTTT. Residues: CASSDRVGNSPLHF.

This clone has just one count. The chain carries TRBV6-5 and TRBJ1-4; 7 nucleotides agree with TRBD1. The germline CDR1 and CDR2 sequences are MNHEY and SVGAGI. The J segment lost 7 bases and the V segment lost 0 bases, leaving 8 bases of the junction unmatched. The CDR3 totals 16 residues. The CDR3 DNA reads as TGTGCCAGCAGTTACTCGGCGAACAGGGGAGCTGAAAAACTGTTTTTT. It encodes CASSYSANRGAEKLFF.

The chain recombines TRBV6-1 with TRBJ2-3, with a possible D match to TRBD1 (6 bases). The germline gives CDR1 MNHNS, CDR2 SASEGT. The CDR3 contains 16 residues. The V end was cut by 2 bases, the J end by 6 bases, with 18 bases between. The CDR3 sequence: CASSEQGLGYSDTQYF. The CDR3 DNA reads TGTGCCAGCAGTGAACAGGGGTTGGGCTACTCGGATACGCAGTATTTT.